Shown below are 2 T cell receptor beta chains from a single sample sequenced in a study of type 1 regulatory T cells. Their antigen targets remain unknown. Using its own MiXCR run on the reads, TCRdb lists one record per CDR3 protein. The sample has about 68,000 distinct CDR3 sequences, around 60% seen once. Sequencing used cultured T cells, either the whole culture or a sorted T cell fraction (not recorded which). Noted subset: Tr1-enriched cell product generated in vitro against host alloantigens. The receptors stem from a human donor in good health.

This clonotype was seen just once. The chain recombines TRBV4-2 with TRBJ2-3; D not certain. V was shortened by 1 base and J by 0 bases, with 14 bases between the two germline ends. CDR3 length equals 17 residues. Germline-derived CDR1 and CDR2 are LGHNA and YNFKEQ. CDR3 protein: CASSQGPSDPSTDTQYF. The CDR3 DNA sequence: TGTGCCAGCAGCCAAGGACCCAGCGACCCTAGCACAGATACGCAGTATTTT.

This rearrangement joins TRBV12-3 or TRBV12-4 to TRBJ2-2; 13 bases fit TRBD2. The CDR3 length is 19 residues. J lost 0 bases, V lost 5 bases, and 9 bases had no gene match. Here the CDR3 DNA reads TGTGCCAGCAGTCAAACATTGGGACTAGCGGGATCGAACACCGGGGAGCTGTTTTTT. This translates into CASSQTLGLAGSNTGELFF.